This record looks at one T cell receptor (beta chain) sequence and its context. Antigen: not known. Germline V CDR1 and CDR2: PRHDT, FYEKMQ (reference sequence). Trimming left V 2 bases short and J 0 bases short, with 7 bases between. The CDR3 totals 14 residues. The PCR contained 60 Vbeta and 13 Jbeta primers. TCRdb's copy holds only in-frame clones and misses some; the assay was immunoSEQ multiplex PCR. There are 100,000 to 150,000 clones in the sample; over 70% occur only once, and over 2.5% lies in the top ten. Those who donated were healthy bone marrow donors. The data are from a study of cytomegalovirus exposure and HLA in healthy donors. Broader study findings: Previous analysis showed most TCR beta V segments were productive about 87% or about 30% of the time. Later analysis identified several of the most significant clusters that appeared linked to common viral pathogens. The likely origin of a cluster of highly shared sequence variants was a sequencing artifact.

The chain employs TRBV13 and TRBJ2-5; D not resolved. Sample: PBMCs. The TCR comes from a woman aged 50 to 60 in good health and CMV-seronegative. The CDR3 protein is CASSLKQNQETQYF. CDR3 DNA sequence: TGTGCCAGCAGCTTAAAACAGAACCAAGAGACCCAGTACTTC.